Reported below is one T cell receptor (beta chain). These data are taken from a study of control samples from healthy donors and cancer patients. TCRdb's copy holds only in-frame clones and misses some; the assay was immunoSEQ multiplex PCR. The sample includes around 100,000 clones, about 89% of them seen just once. The material sequenced was blood. This receptor was identified in a man younger than 40 in good health.

CDR3 nucleotides: TGTGCCAGTCAGCCATCACCGGGGTTTTTTAATTCACCCCTCCACTTT. This sequence encodes CASQPSPGFFNSPLHF. This chain links TRBV19 with TRBJ1-6; no firm D call. Trimming pared 8 bases from V and 6 bases from J, leaving 20 bases between. The CDR3 is made up of 16 amino acids. From germline, CDR1 is LNHDA and CDR2 SQIVND (reference sequence).